The 23 T cell receptor beta chains given below trace back to one sample, sequenced in a study of control samples from healthy donors and cancer patients. Assay used: immunoSEQ multiplex PCR; TCRdb lists only in-frame clones, some missing. In the table there are about 29,000 clones, 87% of which are singletons. The sample was formalin-fixed, paraffin-embedded tissue. The receptors stem from a female donor with melanoma.

The V call is TRBV30, the J call TRBJ1-1; D remains unclear. This CDR3 comprises 13 residues. Germline CDR1 and CDR2: GTSNPN and SVGIG (reference sequence). The V end was cut by 4 bases, the J end by 6 bases, with 15 bases between. CDR3 loop: CAWTVDLRAEAFF. In DNA form, the CDR3 reads TGTGCCTGGACAGTGGACTTGAGGGCTGAAGCTTTCTTT.

This sequence joins TRBV19 and TRBJ1-6, with D uncertain. V lost 3 bases and J lost 1, with 7 bases in between. The germline V gene has CDR1 LNHDA and CDR2 SQIVND (reference sequence). The CDR3 totals 15 residues. CDR3 sequence reads: CASSIANSYNSPLHF. CDR3 DNA: TGTGCCAGTAGTATCGCCAATTCCTATAATTCACCCCTCCACTTT.

The rearrangement joins TRBV6-1 to TRBJ1-3; no firm D call. Trimming cost V 2 bases and J 1 base, with 30 bases left between them. The V gene's germline CDR1 is MNHNS and CDR2 SASEGT. The CDR3 sequence is 22 residues long. CDR3 protein: CASSERVPDPRGFGVSGNTIYF. DNA of the CDR3: TGTGCCAGCAGTGAAAGGGTCCCTGACCCACGAGGGTTTGGGGTTTCTGGAAACACCATATATTTT.

The chain joins TRBV14 to TRBJ2-1; D is perhaps TRBD2 (5 bases). Germline V gene data show CDR1 as SGHDN and CDR2 as FVKESK. Trimming removed 1 base at V and 5 bases at J, with 12 bases between. The CDR3 covers 15 residues. In nucleotides, the CDR3 is TGTGCCAGCAGCCAAGCATCGGGAAGACACAATGAGCAGTTCTTC. Its translation is CASSQASGRHNEQFF.

The sample holds one count of this clone. This sequence joins TRBV9 and TRBJ2-5; D not certain. The CDR3 contains 16 residues. Germline V gene sequence: CDR1 SGDLS, CDR2 YYNGEE. Trimming pared 3 bases from V and 5 bases from J, leaving 20 bases between. The CDR3 loop is CASSGRKSNVGETQYF. The CDR3 bases are TGTGCCAGCAGCGGACGTAAGTCGAACGTAGGGGAGACCCAGTACTTC.

This chain joins TRBV7-2 and TRBJ2-1; no clear D. Germline-derived CDR1 and CDR2 are SGHTA and FQGNSA. Trimming shortened V by 5 bases and J by 4 bases, and 12 bases separated the two germline ends. There are 14 residues in the CDR3. The CDR3, as DNA: TGTGCCAGCAGCCCCGAGACTTATTACAATGAGCAGTTCTTC. Protein: CASSPETYYNEQFF.

V usage is TRBV6-5 and J usage is TRBJ2-1, with D possibly TRBD2 on 5 matching bases. Germline V gene lookup returns CDR1 MNHEY and CDR2 SVGAGI. The CDR3 length is 13 residues. V lost 2 bases and J lost 8, with 10 bases in between. The CDR3 bases are TGTGCCAGCAGTTACCTACCCGGGGATGAGCAGTTCTTC. Its protein product is CASSYLPGDEQFF.

The V call is TRBV4-2, the J call TRBJ2-1, with TRBD2 matching 9 bases. Unmatched junction bases numbered 4, after V lost 0 bases and J lost 4 bases. In germline, CDR1 is LGHNA, CDR2 YNFKEQ. The CDR3 totals 16 residues. Written as DNA, the CDR3 is TGTGCCAGCAGCCAAGATCGGCGGGGGGGGTACAATGAGCAGTTCTTC. The encoded protein is CASSQDRRGGYNEQFF.

This clone was seen more than once but under ten times. This sequence joins TRBV6-5 and TRBJ1-5, with D possibly being TRBD1 (6 bases). There are 14 residues in the CDR3. Trimming removed 4 bases at V and 3 bases at J, with 10 bases between. Germline loops: CDR1 MNHEY, CDR2 SVGAGI. CDR3 region: CASSSTGFNQPQHF. The CDR3 DNA reads TGTGCCAGCAGTTCTACAGGGTTCAATCAGCCCCAGCATTTT.

The chain links TRBV5-4 to TRBJ2-2; the D is unclear. The CDR3 length is 14 residues. Trimming took off 2 bases at V and 3 bases at J, with 8 bases between the two ends. CDR1 and CDR2 from the germline V gene are SGHNT and YYREEE (reference sequence). CDR3 amino acids: CASSFDRDTGELFF. DNA of the CDR3: TGTGCCAGCAGCTTCGACCGAGACACCGGGGAGCTGTTTTTT.

The V gene is TRBV7-2, the J gene TRBJ1-5, with 7 bases that match TRBD1. The ends lost 1 base at V and 0 bases at J; junction bases unmatched: 9. Germline CDR1 and CDR2: SGHTA and FQGNSA. The CDR3 extends over 18 amino acids. CDR3 amino acids: CASSLVGGAGYSNQPQHF. In nucleotides, the CDR3 is TGTGCCAGCAGCTTAGTAGGGGGCGCCGGTTATAGCAATCAGCCCCAGCATTTT.

Here the CDR3 reads CASSEFDGNYGYTF. The CDR3 bases are TGTGCCAGCAGTGAATTCGACGGAAACTATGGCTACACCTTC. This chain joins TRBV2 and TRBJ1-2; D call uncertain. The CDR3 length is 14 residues. Germline lookup yields CDR1 SNHLY and CDR2 FYNNEI. V gave up 2 bases and J gave up 2 bases, with 9 bases separating them.

This sequence joins TRBV6-5 and TRBJ2-7, with D possibly being TRBD1 or TRBD2 (5 bases each). V was shortened by 8 bases and J by 2 bases, with 13 bases between the two germline ends. This CDR3 comprises 13 residues. CDR1 is MNHEY and CDR2 is SVGAGI in the germline V gene. The CDR3 bases are TGTGCCAGCCGCCGGGACGGAACCTACGAGCAGTACTTC. Translating it yields CASRRDGTYEQYF.

This chain links TRBV13 with TRBJ2-1, with 9 bases fitting TRBD2. The CDR3 length is 14 residues. Trimming at V came to 6 bases and at J to 8 bases, leaving 8 bases not matched to a gene. Per the germline V gene, CDR1 is PRHDT and CDR2 is FYEKMQ (reference sequence). As DNA, the CDR3 is TGTGCCAGCAGGCTTTTAGCGGGAGTCGATGAGCAGTTCTTC. Its protein is CASRLLAGVDEQFF.

V gene TRBV18 combines with J gene TRBJ2-1, with 7 bases matching TRBD1. The CDR3 sequence is 15 residues long. The germline CDR1 and CDR2 sequences are KGHSH and LQKENI. Unmatched junction bases numbered 11, after V lost 5 bases and J lost 7 bases. For the CDR3, the DNA is TGTGCCAGCTCATCACAGGGGCCCCGCGGGAATGAGCAGTTCTTC. Translation gives CASSSQGPRGNEQFF.

V is TRBV5-1 and J is TRBJ2-5, with 9 bases matching TRBD1. The junction had 10 bases not matched to a gene; V was cut back by 2 bases and J by 5 bases. The CDR3 consists of 16 residues. Germline lookup yields CDR1 SGHRS and CDR2 YFSETQ. The CDR3, as DNA: TGCGCCAGCAGCTTACCCGGGACAGGGTCCCTCGAGACCCAGTACTTC. Translation: CASSLPGTGSLETQYF. The variable domain in full, with the rest retrieved from reference TRBV5-1 and TRBJ2-5, is KAGVTQTPRYLIKTRGQQVTLSCSPISGHRSVSWYQQTPGQGLQFLFEYFSETQRNKGNFPGRFSGRQFSNSRSEMNVSTLELGDSALYLCASSLPGTGSLETQYFGPGTRLLVL.

The V call is TRBV10-3, the J call TRBJ1-1; tentatively, D is TRBD1 (5 bases). CDR3 size: 13 residues. V lost 7 bases and J 5 bases, leaving 14 bases between the germline ends. In germline, CDR1 is ENHRY, CDR2 SYGVKD. The CDR3 DNA follows: TGTGCCATCAACCGAGAGGGGTGGACTGAAGCTTTCTTT. Translating gives CAINREGWTEAFF.

The rearrangement uses TRBV18 and TRBJ1-4, with D perhaps matching TRBD1 (6 bases). This CDR3 is 15 amino acids long. Germline loops: CDR1 KGHSH, CDR2 LQKENI. With 4 bases removed from V and 5 bases from J, the gap between germline ends came to 14 bases. CDR3 DNA sequence: TGTGCCAGCTCACGGCCGGGACATGGGAATGAAAAACTGTTTTTT. Translating gives CASSRPGHGNEKLFF.

The chain recombines TRBV19 with TRBJ1-3; D might be TRBD1 (5 bases). Per germline, CDR1 LNHDA and CDR2 SQIVND (reference sequence). The CDR3 contains 16 residues. Between the trimmed V and J ends, which lost 5 bases and 2 bases, there was a span of 16 bases. CDR3 sequence (DNA): TGTGCCAGTAGTCCTGGAGGGGAATTGGCTGGAAACACCATATATTTT. Amino acid sequence: CASSPGGELAGNTIYF.

V gene TRBV5-6 combines with J gene TRBJ2-7; D is unresolved. V lost 1 base and J lost 6, with 8 bases in between. Germline V gene data show CDR1 as SGHDT and CDR2 as YYEEEE. The CDR3 contains 12 residues. This CDR3 is CASSLSVLEQYF. CDR3 bases: TGTGCCAGCAGCTTGAGTGTACTCGAGCAGTACTTC.

This chain uses TRBV27 with TRBJ2-5; 9 nucleotides line up with TRBD1. Germline V gene lookup returns CDR1 MNHEY and CDR2 SMNVEV (reference sequence). With 6 bases clipped from V and 8 bases from J, the junction kept 10 bases outside the gene matches. This CDR3 contains 14 residues. The chain's CDR3 is CASSRRDRVETQYF. As DNA, the CDR3 is TGTGCCAGCAGCCGTAGGGACAGGGTGGAAACCCAGTACTTC.

The rearrangement joins TRBV25-1 to TRBJ2-2; TRBD1 matches at 7 bases. The CDR3 is 15 amino acids. The J segment lost 4 bases and the V segment lost 1 base, leaving 3 bases of the junction unmatched. Germline CDR1 and CDR2: MGHDK and SYGVNS. The chain's CDR3 is CASSEFGTATGELFF. CDR3 DNA sequence: TGTGCCAGCAGTGAATTTGGGACAGCCACCGGGGAGCTGTTTTTT.

V is TRBV24-1 and J is TRBJ2-2, with D possibly being TRBD2 (6 bases). Germline lookup yields CDR1 KGHDR and CDR2 SFDVKD. Trimming removed 4 bases at V and 2 bases at J, with 10 bases between. CDR3 size: 15 residues. The CDR3 loop is CATSESGVNTGELFF. CDR3 bases: TGTGCCACCAGTGAATCGGGAGTTAACACCGGGGAGCTGTTTTTT.